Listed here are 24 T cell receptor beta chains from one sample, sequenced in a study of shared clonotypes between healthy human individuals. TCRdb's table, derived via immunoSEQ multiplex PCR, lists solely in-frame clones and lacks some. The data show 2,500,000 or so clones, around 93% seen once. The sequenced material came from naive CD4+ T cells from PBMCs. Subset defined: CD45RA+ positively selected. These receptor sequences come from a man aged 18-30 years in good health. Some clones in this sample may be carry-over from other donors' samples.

The CDR3 coding sequence is TGTGCCAGCAGCCCCCAAGGCGCGGGAGCATACTACAATGAGCAGTTCTTC. Its translation: CASSPQGAGAYYNEQFF. The chain is built from TRBV9 and TRBJ2-1; 7 bases align to TRBD2. The V gene end was trimmed by 4 bases and the J gene end by 3 bases; junction bases not matched to a gene: 13. The CDR3 is 17 residues long. Germline V gene sequence: CDR1 SGDLS, CDR2 YYNGEE.

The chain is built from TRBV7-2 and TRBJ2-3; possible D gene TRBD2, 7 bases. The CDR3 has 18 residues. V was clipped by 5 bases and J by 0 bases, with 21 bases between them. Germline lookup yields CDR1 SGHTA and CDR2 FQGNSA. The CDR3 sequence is CASSLLGAGAPSTDTQYF. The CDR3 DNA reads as TGTGCCAGCAGCCTTCTGGGGGCGGGAGCCCCCAGCACAGATACGCAGTATTTT.

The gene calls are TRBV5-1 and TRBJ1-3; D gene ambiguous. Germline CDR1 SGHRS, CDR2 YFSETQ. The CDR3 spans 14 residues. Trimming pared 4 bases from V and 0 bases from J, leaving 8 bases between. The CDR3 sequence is CASSTMDSGNTIYF. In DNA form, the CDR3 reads TGCGCCAGCAGCACCATGGACTCTGGAAACACCATATATTTT.

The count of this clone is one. CDR3 amino acids: CASSLASGQSGEYF. In DNA form, the CDR3 reads TGTGCCAGCAGTTTAGCGAGCGGCCAATCCGGCGAGTACTTC. The chain links TRBV28 to TRBJ2-7; possible D gene TRBD2, 5 bases. Per germline, CDR1 MDHEN and CDR2 SYDVKM. There are 14 residues in the CDR3. The V end was cut by 2 bases, the J end by 11 bases, with 19 bases between. Full variable domain (rest looked up from reference TRBV28 and TRBJ2-7): DVKVTQSSRYLVKRTGEKVFLECVQDMDHENMFWYRQDPGLGLRLIYFSYDVKMKEKGDIPEGYSVSREKKERFSLILESASTNQTSMYLCASSLASGQSGEYFGPGTRLTVT.

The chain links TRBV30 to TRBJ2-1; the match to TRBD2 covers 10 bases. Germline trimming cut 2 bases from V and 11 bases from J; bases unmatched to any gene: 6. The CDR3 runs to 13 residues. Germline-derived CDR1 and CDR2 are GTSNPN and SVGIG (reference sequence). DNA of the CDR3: TGTGCCTGGAGTATAGCGGGGGGCCCAAAGCAGTTCTTC. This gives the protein CAWSIAGGPKQFF.

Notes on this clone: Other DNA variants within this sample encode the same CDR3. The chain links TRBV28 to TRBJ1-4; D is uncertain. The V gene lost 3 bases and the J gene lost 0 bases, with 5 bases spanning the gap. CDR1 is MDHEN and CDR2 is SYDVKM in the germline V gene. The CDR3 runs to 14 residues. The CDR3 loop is CASSLSATNEKLFF. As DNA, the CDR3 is TGTGCCAGCAGTTTGTCTGCAACTAATGAAAAACTGTTTTTT.

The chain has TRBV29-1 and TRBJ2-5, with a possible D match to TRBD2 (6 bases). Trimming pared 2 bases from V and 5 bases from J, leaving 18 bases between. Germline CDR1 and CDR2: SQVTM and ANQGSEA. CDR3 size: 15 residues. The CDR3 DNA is TGCAGCGTTGAAAAGAGGGGCCGGGAGTGGGAGACCCAGTACTTC. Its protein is CSVEKRGREWETQYF.

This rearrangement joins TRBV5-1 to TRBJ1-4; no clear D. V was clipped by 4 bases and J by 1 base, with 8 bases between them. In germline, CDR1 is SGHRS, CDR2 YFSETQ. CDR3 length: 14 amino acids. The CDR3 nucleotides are TGCGCCAGCAGCAAAGACATAACTAATGAAAAACTGTTTTTT. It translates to CASSKDITNEKLFF.

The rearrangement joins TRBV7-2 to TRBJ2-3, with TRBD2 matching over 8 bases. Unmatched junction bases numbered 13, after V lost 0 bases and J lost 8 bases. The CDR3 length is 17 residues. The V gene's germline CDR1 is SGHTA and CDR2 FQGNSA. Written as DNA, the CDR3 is TGTGCCAGCAGCTTAGCGCCGCCGGGACTAGGATCGTCTACGCAGTATTTT. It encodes CASSLAPPGLGSSTQYF.

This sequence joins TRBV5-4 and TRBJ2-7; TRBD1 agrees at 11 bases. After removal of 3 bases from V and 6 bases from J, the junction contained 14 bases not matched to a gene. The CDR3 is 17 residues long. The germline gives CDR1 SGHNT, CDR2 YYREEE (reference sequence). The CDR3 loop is CASSSFTDRGRLGEQYF. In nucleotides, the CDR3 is TGTGCCAGCAGCTCCTTTACGGACAGGGGGCGGTTAGGCGAGCAGTACTTC.

CDR3 DNA sequence: TGTGCCAGTGGTTTTACGAGTCAGCCCCAGCATTTT. Protein: CASGFTSQPQHF. V and J are TRBV19 and TRBJ1-5; D not certain. The CDR3 length is 12 residues. V was pared by 8 bases and J by 6 bases, with 11 bases between. The V gene's germline CDR1 is LNHDA and CDR2 SQIVND (reference sequence).

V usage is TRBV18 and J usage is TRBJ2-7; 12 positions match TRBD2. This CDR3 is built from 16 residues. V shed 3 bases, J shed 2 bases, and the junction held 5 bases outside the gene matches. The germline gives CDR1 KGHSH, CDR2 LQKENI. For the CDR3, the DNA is TGTGCCAGCTCACCTCGACTAGCGGGAGAGCCCTACGAGCAGTACTTC. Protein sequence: CASSPRLAGEPYEQYF.

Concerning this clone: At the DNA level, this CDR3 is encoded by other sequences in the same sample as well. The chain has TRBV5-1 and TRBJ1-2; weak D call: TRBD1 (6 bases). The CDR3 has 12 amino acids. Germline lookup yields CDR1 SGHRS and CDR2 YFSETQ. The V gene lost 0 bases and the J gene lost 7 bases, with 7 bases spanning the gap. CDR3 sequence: CASSLEGGGYTF. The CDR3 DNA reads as TGCGCCAGCAGCTTGGAAGGGGGTGGCTACACCTTC.

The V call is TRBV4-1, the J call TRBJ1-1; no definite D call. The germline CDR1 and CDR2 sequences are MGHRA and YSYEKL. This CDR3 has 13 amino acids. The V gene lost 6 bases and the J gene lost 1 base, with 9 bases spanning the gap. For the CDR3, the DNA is TGCGCCAGCAGGTCAGAGGGGAACACTGAAGCTTTCTTT. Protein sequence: CASRSEGNTEAFF.

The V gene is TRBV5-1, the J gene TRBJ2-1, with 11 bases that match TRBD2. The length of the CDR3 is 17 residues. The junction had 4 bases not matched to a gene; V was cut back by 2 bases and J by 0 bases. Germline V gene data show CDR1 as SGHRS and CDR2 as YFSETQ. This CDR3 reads CASSFMTSGNSYNEQFF. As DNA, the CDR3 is TGCGCCAGCAGCTTTATGACTAGCGGGAACTCCTACAATGAGCAGTTCTTC.

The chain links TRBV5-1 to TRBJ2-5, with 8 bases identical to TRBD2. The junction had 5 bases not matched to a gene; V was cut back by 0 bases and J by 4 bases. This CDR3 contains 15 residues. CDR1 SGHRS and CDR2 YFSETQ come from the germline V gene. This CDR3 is CASSLGGSGRETQYF. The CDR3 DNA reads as TGCGCCAGCAGCTTGGGCGGGAGCGGGAGAGAGACCCAGTACTTC.

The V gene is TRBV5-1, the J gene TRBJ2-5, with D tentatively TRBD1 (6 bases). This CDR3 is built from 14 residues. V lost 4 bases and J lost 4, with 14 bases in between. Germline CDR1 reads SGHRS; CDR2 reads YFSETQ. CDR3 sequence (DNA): TGCGCCAGCAGCCCGACCACACAGGGAGAGACCCAGTACTTC. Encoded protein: CASSPTTQGETQYF.

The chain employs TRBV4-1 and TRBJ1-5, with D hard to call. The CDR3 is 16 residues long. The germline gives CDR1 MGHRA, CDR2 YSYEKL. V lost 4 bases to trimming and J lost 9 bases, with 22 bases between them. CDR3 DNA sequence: TGCGCCAGCAGCCCTCTCGAGTCTGGCATCAGGCGGCCCCAGCATTTT. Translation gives CASSPLESGIRRPQHF.

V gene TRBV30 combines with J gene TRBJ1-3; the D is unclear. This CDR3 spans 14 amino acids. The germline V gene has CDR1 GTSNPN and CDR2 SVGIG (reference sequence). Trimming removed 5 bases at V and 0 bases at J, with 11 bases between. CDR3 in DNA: TGTGCCTGGTTCCCCCGGTACTCTGGAAACACCATATATTTT. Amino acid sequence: CAWFPRYSGNTIYF.

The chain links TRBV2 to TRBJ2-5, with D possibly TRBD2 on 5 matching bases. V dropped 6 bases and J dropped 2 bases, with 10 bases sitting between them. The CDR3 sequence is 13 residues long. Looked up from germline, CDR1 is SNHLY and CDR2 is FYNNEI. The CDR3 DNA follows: TGTGCCAGCAGCTATACGGGACAAGAGACCCAGTACTTC. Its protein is CASSYTGQETQYF.

CDR3 sequence reads: CASSGWGPRDEKLFF. CDR3 nucleotides: TGTGCCAGCTCGGGTTGGGGTCCTCGGGACGAAAAACTGTTTTTT. This chain links TRBV19 with TRBJ1-4; a weak D match, TRBD1 (5 bases). This CDR3 comprises 15 residues. CDR1 is LNHDA and CDR2 is SQIVND in the germline V gene (reference sequence). The V end was cut by 9 bases, the J end by 8 bases, with 22 bases between.

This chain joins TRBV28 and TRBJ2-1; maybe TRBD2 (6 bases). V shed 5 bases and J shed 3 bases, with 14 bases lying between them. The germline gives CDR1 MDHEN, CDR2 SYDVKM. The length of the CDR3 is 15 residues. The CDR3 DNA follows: TGTGCCAGCAGTAGGACTAACCCAAACTACAATGAGCAGTTCTTC. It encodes CASSRTNPNYNEQFF.

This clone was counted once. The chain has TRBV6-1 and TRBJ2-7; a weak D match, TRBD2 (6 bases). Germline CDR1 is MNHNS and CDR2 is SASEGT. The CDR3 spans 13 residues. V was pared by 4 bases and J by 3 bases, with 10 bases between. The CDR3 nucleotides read TGTGCCAGCAGTGTCGGGAGAAACTACGAGCAGTACTTC. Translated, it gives CASSVGRNYEQYF.

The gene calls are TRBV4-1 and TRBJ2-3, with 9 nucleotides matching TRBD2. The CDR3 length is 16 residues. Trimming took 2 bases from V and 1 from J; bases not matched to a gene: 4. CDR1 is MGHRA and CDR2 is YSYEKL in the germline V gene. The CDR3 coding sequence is TGCGCCAGCAGCCAACAGACTAGCGGCCGCACAGATACGCAGTATTTT. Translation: CASSQQTSGRTDTQYF.